Here is one TCR beta chain with its context. Antigen: not known. CDR3 length: 14 amino acids. The germline V gene has CDR1 LGHNA and CDR2 YNFKEQ. V lost 0 bases and J 10 bases, leaving 15 bases between the germline ends. The sample originates from a study of T cell responses to AZD1222 COVID-19 vaccine. Findings and caveats of the study: Donors were chiefly white British, with a greater number of females, and clonal diversity was perhaps underestimated.

Profiling relied on immunoSEQ multiplex PCR, and the TCRdb table lists in-frame clones only, not all of them. The sample shows over 120,000 clones, about 91% of them seen only once. The V gene is TRBV4-2, the J gene TRBJ1-1, with D unclear. This clonotype was sampled from an adult in good health. The sample was peripheral blood, taken on day 0 of AZD1222 vaccination. CDR3 coding DNA: TGTGCCAGCAGCCAAGAAGGACGCCCTATGGGAGCTTTCTTT. Translated, it gives CASSQEGRPMGAFF.